This TCR beta chain emerged from a study of radiation and T cells in renal cell carcinoma. This clone was seen more than once but under ten times. This CDR3 contains 11 residues. The V end was cut by 3 bases, the J end by 0 bases, with 2 bases between. Germline V gene sequence: CDR1 DFQATT, CDR2 SNEGSKA (reference sequence). Time point here: blood 4 weeks post-SBRT, at nephrectomy. Indicated treatment: 15 Gy SBRT to primary tumor, nephrectomy 4 weeks later. Assay used: immunoSEQ multiplex PCR; TCRdb lists only in-frame clones, some missing. The sample carries fewer than 200,000 clones, about 87% recorded once.

The gene calls are TRBV20-1 and TRBJ1-1, with D uncertain. The sample was blood, taken from a patient whose treatment included radiotherapy and nephrectomy. This TCR came from a woman in her forties or fifties with renal cell carcinoma. CDR3 amino acids: CSARLNTEAFF. CDR3 sequence (DNA): TGCAGTGCTAGGTTGAACACTGAAGCTTTCTTT.